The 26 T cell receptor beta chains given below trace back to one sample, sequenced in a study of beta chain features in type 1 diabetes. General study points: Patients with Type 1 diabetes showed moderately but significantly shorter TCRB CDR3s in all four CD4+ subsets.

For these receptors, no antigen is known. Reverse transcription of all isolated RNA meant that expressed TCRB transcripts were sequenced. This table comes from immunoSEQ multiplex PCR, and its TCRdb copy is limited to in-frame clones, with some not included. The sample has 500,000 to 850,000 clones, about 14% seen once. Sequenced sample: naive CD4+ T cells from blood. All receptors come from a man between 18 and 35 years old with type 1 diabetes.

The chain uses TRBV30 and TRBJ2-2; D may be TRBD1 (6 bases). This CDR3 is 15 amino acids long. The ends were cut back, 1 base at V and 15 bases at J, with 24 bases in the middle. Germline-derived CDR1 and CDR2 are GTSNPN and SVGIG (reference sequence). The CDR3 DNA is TGTGCCTGGAGTGGGAGGCAGTCCTTAGGGGGAGTGGTGTTTTTT. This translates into CAWSGRQSLGGVVFF.

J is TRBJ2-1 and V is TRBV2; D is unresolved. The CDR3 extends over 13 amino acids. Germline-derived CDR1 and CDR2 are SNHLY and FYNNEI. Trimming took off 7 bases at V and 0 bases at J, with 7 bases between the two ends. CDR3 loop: CASKDNSYNEQFF. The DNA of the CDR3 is TGTGCCAGCAAGGATAACTCCTACAATGAGCAGTTCTTC.

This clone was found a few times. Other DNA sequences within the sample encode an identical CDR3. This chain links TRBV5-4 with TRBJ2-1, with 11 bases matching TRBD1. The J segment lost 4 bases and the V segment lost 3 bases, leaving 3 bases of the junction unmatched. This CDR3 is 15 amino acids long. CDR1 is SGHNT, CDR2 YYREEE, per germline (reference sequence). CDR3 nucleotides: TGTGCCAGCAGCTCCGGACAGGGGGCTTACAATGAGCAGTTCTTC. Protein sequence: CASSSGQGAYNEQFF.

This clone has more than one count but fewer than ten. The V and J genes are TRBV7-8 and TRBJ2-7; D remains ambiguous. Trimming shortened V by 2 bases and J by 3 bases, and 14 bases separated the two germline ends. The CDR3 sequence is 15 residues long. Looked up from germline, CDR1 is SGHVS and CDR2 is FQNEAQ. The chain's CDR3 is CASSLMAGPDYEQYF. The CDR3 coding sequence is TGTGCCAGCAGCTTAATGGCCGGCCCTGACTACGAGCAGTACTTC.

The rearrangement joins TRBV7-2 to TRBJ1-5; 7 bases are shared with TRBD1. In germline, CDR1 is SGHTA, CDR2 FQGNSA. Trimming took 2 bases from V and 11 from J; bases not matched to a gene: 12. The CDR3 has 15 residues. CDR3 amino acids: CASSLSSGTVEAQHF. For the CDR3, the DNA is TGTGCCAGCAGCTTAAGTTCCGGGACAGTAGAAGCCCAGCATTTT.

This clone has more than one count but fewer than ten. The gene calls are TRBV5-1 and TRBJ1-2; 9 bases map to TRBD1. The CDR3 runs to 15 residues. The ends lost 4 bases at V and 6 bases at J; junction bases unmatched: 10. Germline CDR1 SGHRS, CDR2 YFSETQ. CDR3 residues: CASSPEGTGLNGYTF. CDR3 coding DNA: TGCGCCAGCAGCCCGGAGGGGACAGGGTTGAATGGCTACACCTTC.

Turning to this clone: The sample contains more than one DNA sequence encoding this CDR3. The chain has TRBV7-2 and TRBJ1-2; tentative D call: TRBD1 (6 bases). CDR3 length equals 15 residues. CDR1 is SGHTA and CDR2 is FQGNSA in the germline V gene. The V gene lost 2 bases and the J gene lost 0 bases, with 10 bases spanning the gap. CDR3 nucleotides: TGTGCCAGCAGCTTAAGAACAGGGCCTAACTATGGCTACACCTTC. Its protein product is CASSLRTGPNYGYTF.

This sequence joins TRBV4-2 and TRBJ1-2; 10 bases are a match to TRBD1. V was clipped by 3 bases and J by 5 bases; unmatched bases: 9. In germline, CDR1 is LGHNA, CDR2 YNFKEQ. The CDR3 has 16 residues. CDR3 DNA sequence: TGTGCCAGCAGCCACACGACAGGGGGCGGTGAATATGGCTACACCTTC. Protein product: CASSHTTGGGEYGYTF.

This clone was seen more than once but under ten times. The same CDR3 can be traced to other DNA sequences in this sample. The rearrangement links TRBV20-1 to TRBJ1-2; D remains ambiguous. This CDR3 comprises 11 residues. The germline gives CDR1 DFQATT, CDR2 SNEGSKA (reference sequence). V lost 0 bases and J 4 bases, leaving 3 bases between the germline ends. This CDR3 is CSARDTYGYTF. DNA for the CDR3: TGCAGTGCTAGAGATACCTATGGCTACACCTTC.

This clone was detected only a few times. CDR3 bases: TGCGCCAGCAGTCATAACAGGGGGCCAGATACGCAGTATTTT. Translating gives CASSHNRGPDTQYF. The chain couples TRBV23-1 to TRBJ2-3; 9 bases fit TRBD1. TRBV23-1 is designated an ORF whose function remains uncertain. The junction had 2 bases not matched to a gene; V was cut back by 3 bases and J by 4 bases. This CDR3 has 14 amino acids.

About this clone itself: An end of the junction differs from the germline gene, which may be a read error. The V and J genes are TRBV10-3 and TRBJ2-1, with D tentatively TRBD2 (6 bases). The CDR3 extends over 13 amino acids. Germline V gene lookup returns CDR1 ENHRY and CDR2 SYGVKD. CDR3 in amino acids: CASSYSLAAEQFF. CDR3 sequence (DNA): TGTGCCAGCAGTTACTCACTAGCAGCTGAGCAGTTCTTC.

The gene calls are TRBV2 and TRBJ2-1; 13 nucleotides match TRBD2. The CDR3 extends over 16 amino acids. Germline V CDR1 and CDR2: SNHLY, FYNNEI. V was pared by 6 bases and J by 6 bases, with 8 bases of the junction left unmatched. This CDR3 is CASSPKGLAGTNEQFF. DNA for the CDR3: TGTGCCAGCAGCCCAAAGGGACTAGCGGGGACCAATGAGCAGTTCTTC.

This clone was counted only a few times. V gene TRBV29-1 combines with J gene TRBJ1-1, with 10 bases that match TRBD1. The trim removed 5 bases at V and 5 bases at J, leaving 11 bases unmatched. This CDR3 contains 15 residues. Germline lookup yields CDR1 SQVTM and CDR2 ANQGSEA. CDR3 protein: CSVKTPGQGRTEAFF. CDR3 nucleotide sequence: TGCAGCGTTAAAACCCCGGGACAGGGGAGAACTGAAGCTTTCTTT. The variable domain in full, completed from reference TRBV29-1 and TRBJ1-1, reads SAVISQKPSRDICQRGTSLTIQCQVDSQVTMMFWYRQQPGQSLTLIATANQGSEATYESGFVIDKFPISRPNLTFSTLTVSNMSPEDSSIYLCSVKTPGQGRTEAFFGQGTRLTVV.

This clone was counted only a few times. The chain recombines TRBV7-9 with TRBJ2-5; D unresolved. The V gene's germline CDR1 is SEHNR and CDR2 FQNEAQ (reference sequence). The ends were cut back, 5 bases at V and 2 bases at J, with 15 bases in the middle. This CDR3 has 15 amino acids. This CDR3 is CASSPFETEQETQYF. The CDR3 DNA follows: TGTGCCAGCAGCCCTTTTGAGACGGAACAAGAGACCCAGTACTTC.

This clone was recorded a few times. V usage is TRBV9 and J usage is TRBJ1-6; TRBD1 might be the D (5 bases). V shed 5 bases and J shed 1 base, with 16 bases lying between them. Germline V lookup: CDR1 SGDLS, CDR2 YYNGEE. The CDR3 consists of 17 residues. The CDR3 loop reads CASRGQGPGSYNSPLHF. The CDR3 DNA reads TGTGCCAGCAGAGGACAAGGGCCGGGGTCCTATAATTCACCCCTCCACTTT.

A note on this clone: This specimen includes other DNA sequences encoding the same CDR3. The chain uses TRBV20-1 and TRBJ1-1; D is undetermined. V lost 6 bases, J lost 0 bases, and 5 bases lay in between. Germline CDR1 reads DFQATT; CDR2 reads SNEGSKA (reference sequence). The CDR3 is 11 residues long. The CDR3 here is CSASLNTEAFF. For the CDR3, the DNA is TGCAGTGCCAGTTTGAACACTGAAGCTTTCTTT.

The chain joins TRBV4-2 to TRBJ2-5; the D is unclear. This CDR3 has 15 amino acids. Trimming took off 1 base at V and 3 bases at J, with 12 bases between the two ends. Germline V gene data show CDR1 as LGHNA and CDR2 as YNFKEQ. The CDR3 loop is CASSQGWRLEETQYF. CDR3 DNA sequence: TGTGCCAGCAGCCAAGGTTGGCGGTTGGAAGAGACCCAGTACTTC.

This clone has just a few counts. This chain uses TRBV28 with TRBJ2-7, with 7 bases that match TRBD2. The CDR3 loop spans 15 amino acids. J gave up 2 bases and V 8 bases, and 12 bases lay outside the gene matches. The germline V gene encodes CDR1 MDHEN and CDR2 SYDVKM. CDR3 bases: TGTGCCAGCTGGGTCTCCGGGACTAACCCCTACGAGCAGTACTTC. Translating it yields CASWVSGTNPYEQYF.

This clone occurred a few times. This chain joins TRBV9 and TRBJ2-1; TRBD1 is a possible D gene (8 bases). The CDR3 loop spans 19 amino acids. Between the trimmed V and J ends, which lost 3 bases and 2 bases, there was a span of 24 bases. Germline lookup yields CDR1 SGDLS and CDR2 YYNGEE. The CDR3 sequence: CASSAKLTGERGTYNEQFF. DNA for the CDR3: TGTGCCAGCAGCGCGAAGCTGACAGGGGAGCGGGGAACCTACAATGAGCAGTTCTTC.

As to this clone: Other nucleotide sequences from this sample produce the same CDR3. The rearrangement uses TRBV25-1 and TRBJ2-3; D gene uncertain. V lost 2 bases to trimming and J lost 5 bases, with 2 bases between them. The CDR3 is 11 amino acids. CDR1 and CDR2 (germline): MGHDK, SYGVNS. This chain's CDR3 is CASSERDTQYF. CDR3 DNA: TGTGCCAGCAGTGAACGAGATACGCAGTATTTT.

CDR3 in DNA: TGTGCCAGCAGCTCCTCCCTCTGGGCCGGGACAGGGAAACAGCCCCAGCATTTT. It yields the protein CASSSSLWAGTGKQPQHF. The chain has TRBV7-2 and TRBJ1-5; TRBD1 matches at 9 bases. V trimming: 4 bases; J trimming: 7 bases; junction bases outside the gene matches: 17. Germline V gives CDR1 SGHTA, CDR2 FQGNSA. CDR3 length equals 18 residues.

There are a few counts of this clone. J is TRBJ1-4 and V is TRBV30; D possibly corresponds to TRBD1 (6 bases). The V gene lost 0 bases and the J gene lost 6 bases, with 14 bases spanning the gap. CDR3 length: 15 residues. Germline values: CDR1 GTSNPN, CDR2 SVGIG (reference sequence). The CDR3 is CAWSVWGAPDEKLFF. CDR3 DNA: TGTGCCTGGAGTGTATGGGGGGCGCCGGATGAAAAACTGTTTTTT.

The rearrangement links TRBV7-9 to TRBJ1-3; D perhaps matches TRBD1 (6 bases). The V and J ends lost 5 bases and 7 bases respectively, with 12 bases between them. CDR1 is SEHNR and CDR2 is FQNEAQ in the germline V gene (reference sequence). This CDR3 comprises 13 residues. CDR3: CASSAGDRNTIYF. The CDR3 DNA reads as TGTGCCAGCAGCGCCGGAGACAGGAACACCATATATTTT. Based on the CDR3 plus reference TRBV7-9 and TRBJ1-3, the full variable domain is DTGVSQNPRHKITKRGQNVTFRCDPISEHNRLYWYRQTLGQGPEFLTYFQNEAQLEKSRLLSDRFSAERPKGSFSTLEIQRTEQGDSAMYLCASSAGDRNTIYFGEGSWLTVV.

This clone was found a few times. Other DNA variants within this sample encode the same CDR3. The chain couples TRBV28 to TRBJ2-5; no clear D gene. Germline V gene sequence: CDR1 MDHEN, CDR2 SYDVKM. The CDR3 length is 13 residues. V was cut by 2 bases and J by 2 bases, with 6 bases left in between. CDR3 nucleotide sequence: TGTGCCAGCAGTTTAGGCAGGCAAGAGACCCAGTACTTC. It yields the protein CASSLGRQETQYF.

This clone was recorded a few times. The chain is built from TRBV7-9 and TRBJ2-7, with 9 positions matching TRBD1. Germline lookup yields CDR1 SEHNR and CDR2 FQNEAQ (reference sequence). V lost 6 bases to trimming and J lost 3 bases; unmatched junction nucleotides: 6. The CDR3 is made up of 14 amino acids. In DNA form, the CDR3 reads TGTGCCAGCAGTTTAAACAGGGGGCTCTACGAGCAGTACTTC. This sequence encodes CASSLNRGLYEQYF.

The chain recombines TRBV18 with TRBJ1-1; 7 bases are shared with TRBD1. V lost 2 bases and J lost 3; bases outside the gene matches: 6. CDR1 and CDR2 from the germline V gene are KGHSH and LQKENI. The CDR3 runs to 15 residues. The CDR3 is CASSPTTGQDTEAFF. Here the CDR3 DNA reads TGTGCCAGCTCACCAACGACAGGGCAGGACACTGAAGCTTTCTTT.